This T cell receptor beta chain was identified in a study of tumor-infiltrating lymphocytes in oesophageal squamous cell carcinoma. In its sample, this clonotype was seen many times. This CDR3 has 14 amino acids. Germline CDR1 reads MGHRA; CDR2 reads YSYEKL. V was clipped by 3 bases and J by 0 bases; unmatched bases: 0. TCRdb passed the PCR reads through MiXCR, listing each CDR3 protein once. The table shows about 19,000 distinct CDR3 sequences, with around 41% occurring only once. V is TRBV4-1 and J is TRBJ2-3; TRBD2 agrees at 7 bases. The clonotype comes from a male donor with esophageal squamous cell carcinoma. Input material: esophageal tumor tissue. The CDR3 here is CASSQGGSTDTQYF. The DNA for the CDR3 is TGCGCCAGCAGCCAGGGGGGGAGCACAGATACGCAGTATTTT.